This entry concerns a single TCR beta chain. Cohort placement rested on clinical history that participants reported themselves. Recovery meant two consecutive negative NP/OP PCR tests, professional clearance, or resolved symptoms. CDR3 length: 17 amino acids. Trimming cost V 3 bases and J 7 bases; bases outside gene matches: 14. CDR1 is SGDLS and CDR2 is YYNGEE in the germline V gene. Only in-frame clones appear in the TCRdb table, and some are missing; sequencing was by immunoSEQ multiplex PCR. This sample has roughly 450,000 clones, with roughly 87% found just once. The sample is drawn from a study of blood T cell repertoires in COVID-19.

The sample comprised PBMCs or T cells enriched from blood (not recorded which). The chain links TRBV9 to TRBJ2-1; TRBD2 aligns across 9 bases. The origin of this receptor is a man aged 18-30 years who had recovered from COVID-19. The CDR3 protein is CASSASIPLAGENEQFF. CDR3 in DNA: TGTGCCAGCAGCGCTAGTATACCCTTAGCGGGAGAGAATGAGCAGTTCTTC.